This is a list of T cell receptor beta chains from one sample in a study of Tregs in tolerant kidney transplant recipients. Produced via immunoSEQ multiplex PCR; TCRdb's table is partial and in-frame only. The sample contains about 52,000 clones, around 93% of which appear only once. Specimen: CD8+ T cells from blood (PBMCs), collected 24 months after the transplant. These receptors were taken from a human patient who received a combined kidney and bone marrow transplant. Some T cells may be provided by the graft donor. CDR3s include the opening cysteine and the closing phenylalanine or tryptophan. The D gene is left open where the match is weak. Not all rows give a size; the values are once, few, many and, for expanded clones, a class.

j_call clone_size v_call d_call cdr3_nt cdr3_aa
TRBJ2-7 NA TRBV27 TRBD1 TGTGCCAGCAGTCCTATGACAGGGGTACTCTACGAGCAGTACTTC CASSPMTGVLYEQYF
TRBJ2-7 NA TRBV6-5 TRBD2 TGTGCCAGCAGTTACTCGGGACTACAGGAGCAGTACTTC CASSYSGLQEQYF
TRBJ2-7 NA TRBV19 TRBD2 TGTGCCAGTAGTATTCTAGCGGGAGCTTTACGCTACGAGCAGTACTTC CASSILAGALRYEQYF
TRBJ2-2 NA TRBV4-2 TRBD2 TGTGCCAGCAGCCAAACTCCGGGACTAGTAACCGGGGAGCTGTTTTTT CASSQTPGLVTGELFF
TRBJ2-7 NA TRBV14 NA TGTGCCAGCAGCCCGCCTGGCCGCTCCTACGAGCAGTACTTC CASSPPGRSYEQYF
TRBJ2-5 NA TRBV6-6 TRBD1 TGTGCCAGCGTTAAGGGGACAGCGGCACAAGAGACCCAGTACTTC CASVKGTAAQETQYF
TRBJ1-4 NA TRBV30 NA TGTGCCTGGACATTTGGGCAGGGAAGGCGTAATGAAAAACTGTTTTTT CAWTFGQGRRNEKLFF
TRBJ2-3 NA TRBV9 TRBD1 TGTGCCAGCAGCCCAGGGGGCGCAGGGGCGGATACGCAGTATTTT CASSPGGAGADTQYF
TRBJ1-2 NA TRBV7-2 TRBD1 TGTGCCAGCAGCACCCAGGACAGGGCATATGGCTACACCTTC CASSTQDRAYGYTF
TRBJ2-6 NA TRBV5-4 TRBD1 TGTGCCAGCAGCGATCCGGGACAGGGACTCTCTGGGGCCAACGTCCTGACTTTC CASSDPGQGLSGANVLTF
TRBJ2-3 once TRBV30 NA TGTGCCTGGAGCCTTGGGACATTCAGCACAGATACGCAGTATTTT CAWSLGTFSTDTQYF
TRBJ2-1 NA TRBV7-2 NA TGTGCCAGCACCCAACGACAGGGGAGGGCGTACAATGAGCAGTTCTTC CASTQRQGRAYNEQFF
TRBJ1-2 NA TRBV27 NA TGTGCCAGCAGTCCCCGGACAGAACTTAACTATGGCTACACCTTC CASSPRTELNYGYTF
TRBJ2-7 NA TRBV19 NA TGTGCCAGTAGTATCCAGGGGAAAATCTACGAGCAGTACTTC CASSIQGKIYEQYF
TRBJ2-7 medium-sized TRBV1 NA TGCACCAGCAGCCAACAAGACAGGAGCTCCTACGAGCAGTACTTC CTSSQQDRSSYEQYF
TRBJ2-3 NA TRBV7-2 TRBD2 TGTGCCAGCACCACACTAGCGGGGGGGCAAGATACGCAGTATTTT CASTTLAGGQDTQYF
TRBJ1-6 few TRBV7-2 NA TGTGCCAGCAGCTTAGTGATCGTGGGCAGTAATTCACCCCTCCACTTT CASSLVIVGSNSPLHF
TRBJ2-1 NA TRBV4-2 TRBD1 TGTGCCAGCAGCTCATGGGACAGAAGCTCCTACAATGAGCAGTTCTTC CASSSWDRSSYNEQFF
TRBJ2-1 NA TRBV4-3 TRBD2 TGCGCCAGCAGCCAAGGGACTAGCGAGTACAATGAGCAGTTCTTC CASSQGTSEYNEQFF
TRBJ2-7 NA TRBV13 TRBD2 TGTGCCAGCAGCGGATCTAGCGGGAGGGCCTCCGAGCAGTACTTC CASSGSSGRASEQYF
TRBJ2-2 NA TRBV9 TRBD2 TGTGCCAGCAGCCAGGGGACTAGCGGGACCGGGGAGCTGTTTTTT CASSQGTSGTGELFF
TRBJ1-1 NA TRBV13 TRBD1 TGTGCCAGCAGCGAACCAGGGGGCGTGAACACTGAAGCTTTCTTT CASSEPGGVNTEAFF
TRBJ2-7 NA TRBV4-1 NA TGCGCCAGCAGCCAAGGGGGGGGCCCACCCTACGAGCAGTACTTC CASSQGGGPPYEQYF
TRBJ1-2 NA TRBV30 TRBD1 TGTGCCTGGAGCGACACAGGGGAGCGGGTCTATAACTATGGCTACACCTTC CAWSDTGERVYNYGYTF
TRBJ2-7 NA TRBV28 TRBD1 TGTGCCAGCAACACACAGGGGGCGGTTCACTACGAGCAGTACTTC CASNTQGAVHYEQYF
TRBJ1-1 NA TRBV27 NA TGTGCCAGCTTACAGGGAGTTCGGGCTTTCTTT CASLQGVRAFF
TRBJ2-7 NA TRBV27 TRBD1 TGTGCCAGCAGTCCAAACAGGGGGATCCAAGAGCAGTACTTC CASSPNRGIQEQYF
TRBJ2-7 NA TRBV9 TRBD1 TGTGCCAGCAGCGGACAGGGTAGCACCTACGAGCAGTACTTC CASSGQGSTYEQYF
TRBJ1-1 few TRBV6-5 NA TGTGCCAGCAGTTACGGTAGTGACACTGAAGCTTTCTTT CASSYGSDTEAFF
TRBJ2-7 NA TRBV6-1 NA TGTGCCAGCTCCGGGACTGAATTCTACGAGCAGTACTTC CASSGTEFYEQYF
TRBJ2-7 NA TRBV7-9 NA TGTGCCAGCAGCTTAGAGCAGGAGGGATCTCTCGAGCAGTACTTC CASSLEQEGSLEQYF
TRBJ2-7 NA TRBV27 NA TGTGCCAGCAGTTTAGTGCGGTTTGATTACGAGCAGTACTTC CASSLVRFDYEQYF
TRBJ2-7 once TRBV4-2 TRBD1 TGTGCCAGCAGCCCTAAAACCACGGACAGGGACGAGCAGTACTTC CASSPKTTDRDEQYF
TRBJ2-7 once TRBV4-1 NA TGCGCCAGCAGCCCTCCCCGGGGGGCAGGCCCCTACGAGCAGTACTTC CASSPPRGAGPYEQYF
TRBJ2-7 NA TRBV4-2 NA TGTGCCAGCAGCCAAGATGTGGGCGACGAGCAGTACTTC CASSQDVGDEQYF
TRBJ2-7 once TRBV7-2 TRBD2 TGTGCCAGCAGCTTAATTCGCGGGGGGACATCCTACGAGCAGTACTTC CASSLIRGGTSYEQYF
TRBJ1-5 NA TRBV18 NA TGTGCCAGCTCACCTGCGGGGGCCCACAATCAGCCCCAGCATTTT CASSPAGAHNQPQHF
TRBJ2-2 NA TRBV27 NA TGTGCCAGCAGTTTGCTAGTCGGGGCCGGGGAGCTGTTTTTT CASSLLVGAGELFF
TRBJ1-6 NA TRBV6-6 NA TGTGCCAGCAGTTACGACGGGGAAAGGTCACCCCTCCACTTT CASSYDGERSPLHF
TRBJ1-1 NA TRBV11-3 NA TGTGCCAGCAGCCAAGACAGGCGCCAACTCTTGGCAAACACTGAAGCTTTCTTT CASSQDRRQLLANTEAFF
TRBJ1-2 NA TRBV19 NA TGTGCCAGTAAGGCAGAGAGACTCTATGGCTACACCTTC CASKAERLYGYTF
TRBJ2-1 NA TRBV14 TRBD2 TGTGCCAGCAGCCCCTGGGGGGGCTCCTACAATGAGCAGTTCTTC CASSPWGGSYNEQFF
TRBJ2-3 NA TRBV4-1 TRBD2 TGCGCCAGCAGCCAAGTTAGACTAGCGGGAAGCACAGATACGCAGTATTTT CASSQVRLAGSTDTQYF
TRBJ1-2 once TRBV28 NA TGTGCCAGCAGTCTTAATATATACAGGGCTGCTACTAACTATGGCTACACCTTC CASSLNIYRAATNYGYTF
TRBJ2-1 NA TRBV27 TRBD2 TGTGCCAGCAGTGTCCGACTAGCGGGGCACAATGAGCAGTTCTTC CASSVRLAGHNEQFF
TRBJ1-6 NA TRBV19 TRBD1 TGTGCCAGTAGTTTTGGACAGGCCGGCTCACCCCTCCACTTT CASSFGQAGSPLHF
TRBJ2-4 NA TRBV13 NA TGTGCCAGCAGCTTAACGTCCAGACTAGCCAAAAACATTCAGTACTTC CASSLTSRLAKNIQYF
TRBJ2-1 NA TRBV27 TRBD2 TGTGCCAGCAGTTTACCAGGGACTATCAATGAGCAGTTCTTC CASSLPGTINEQFF
TRBJ1-1 once TRBV4-1 TRBD1 TGCGCCAGCAGCCAAAGGGCAGGGGGTGAAGCTTTCTTT CASSQRAGGEAFF
TRBJ2-3 once TRBV9 NA TGTGCCTCGAGGGGGGGAGGGACAGATACGCAGTATTTT CASRGGGTDTQYF
TRBJ2-3 NA TRBV9 NA TGTGCCAGCAGCTCCTCGCCAGGGGAGTGGGGCGGTACGCAGTATTTT CASSSSPGEWGGTQYF
TRBJ2-7 NA TRBV4-1 NA TGCGCCAGCAGCCAAGTGAGCGGCTCCTACGAGCAGTACTTC CASSQVSGSYEQYF
TRBJ1-5 NA TRBV18 NA TGTGCCAGCTCACCAGGGCAGTCGAATCGGCCCCAGCATTTT CASSPGQSNRPQHF
TRBJ2-7 NA TRBV4-1 TRBD2 TGCGCCAGCAGCCAAGATCCTAGCGGTTACGAGCAGTACTTC CASSQDPSGYEQYF
TRBJ1-2 NA TRBV19 NA TGTGCCAGTAGTATAGGTTCCCGGGTCACTAACTCATATGGCTACACCTTC CASSIGSRVTNSYGYTF